This is a list of T cell receptor beta chains from one sample in a study of blood T cell repertoires in COVID-19. Produced via immunoSEQ multiplex PCR; TCRdb's table is partial and in-frame only. The repertoire includes 250,000 or so clones, around 86% of them detected once, and about 5% sits in the top ten. Material for sequencing was peripheral blood. These TCRs come from a woman between 55 and 75 years old with COVID-19, enrolled during active disease. The CDR3 runs from the conserved cysteine through the conserved F or W. The D gene is left open where the match is weak. Clone size is shown for a subset of rows, as once, few, many or a class of expanded clone.

len	v_gene	d_gene	abundance	j_gene	CDR3aa	CDR3nt
13	TRBV9	-	-	TRBJ1-2	CASSGTGTYGYTF	TGTGCCAGCAGCGGAACAGGGACCTATGGCTACACCTTC
14	TRBV18	-	-	TRBJ2-2	CASSPLDTNGELFF	TGTGCCAGCTCACCTTTGGATACTAACGGGGAGCTGTTTTTT
15	TRBV27	-	-	TRBJ1-6	CASSFRTDDNSPLHF	TGTGCCAGCAGTTTTCGGACAGACGATAATTCACCCCTCCACTTT
14	TRBV29-1	TRBD1	-	TRBJ1-1	CSVRTGGGISEAFF	TGCAGCGTCCGGACAGGGGGTGGGATCTCTGAAGCTTTCTTT
14	TRBV7-2	-	-	TRBJ2-1	CASSSPGLYNEQFF	TGTGCCAGCAGTTCCCCGGGACTGTACAATGAGCAGTTCTTC
17	TRBV20-1	TRBD2	-	TRBJ2-5	CSASSIVAGPPGETQYF	TGCAGTGCTAGTTCAATCGTAGCGGGCCCACCGGGAGAGACCCAGTACTTC
17	TRBV24-1	TRBD2	-	TRBJ2-3	CATSDPVAGGPEGTQYF	TGTGCCACCAGTGACCCTGTAGCGGGAGGGCCTGAGGGTACGCAGTATTTT
15	TRBV30	TRBD1	-	TRBJ1-5	CAWNLGGQGNQPQHF	TGTGCCTGGAACCTAGGGGGACAGGGGAATCAGCCCCAGCATTTT
13	TRBV11-3	-	-	TRBJ1-1	CASSLDRDTEAFF	TGTGCCAGCAGCTTAGACAGGGACACTGAAGCTTTCTTT
17	TRBV21-1	-	-	TRBJ2-4	CASSATGTQGAKNIQYF	TGTGCCAGCAGCGCCACCGGGACTCAGGGAGCCAAAAACATTCAGTACTTC
15	TRBV19	TRBD2	-	TRBJ2-7	CASSIVLAGDAEQYF	TGTGCCAGTAGTATAGTGTTAGCGGGAGACGCCGAGCAGTACTTC
16	TRBV2	TRBD1	once	TRBJ2-7	CASSDAQGVGNYEQYF	TGTGCCAGCAGTGATGCACAGGGGGTAGGTAACTACGAGCAGTACTTC
15	TRBV19	TRBD2	-	TRBJ2-7	CASSQAGPGTYEQYF	TGTGCCAGTAGTCAAGCGGGACCAGGGACGTACGAGCAGTACTTC
16	TRBV7-8	-	-	TRBJ2-5	CASSLERARASETQYF	TGTGCCAGCAGCTTAGAACGGGCCAGGGCCTCGGAGACCCAGTACTTC
14	TRBV10-1	-	-	TRBJ2-5	CASSPGGAEETQYF	TGCGCCAGTAGCCCCGGAGGGGCCGAAGAGACCCAGTACTTC
13	TRBV28	-	-	TRBJ1-6	CASISSYNSPLHF	TGTGCCAGCATTAGCTCCTATAATTCACCCCTCCACTTT
15	TRBV30	-	-	TRBJ1-3	CAWSVLKGRANTIYF	TGTGCCTGGAGTGTACTGAAGGGGCGCGCAAACACCATATATTTT
18	TRBV28	-	-	TRBJ2-6	CASRGAGAILSGANVLTF	TGTGCCAGCCGGGGGGCAGGGGCTATCCTCTCTGGGGCCAACGTCCTGACTTTC
15	TRBV6-6	-	-	TRBJ1-6	CASSSRGSSGSPLHF	TGTGCCAGCAGTTCGCGGGGCTCCTCTGGGTCACCCCTCCACTTT
14	TRBV6-6	TRBD1	-	TRBJ1-1	CATRDRAGNTEAFF	TGTGCCACCAGGGACAGGGCGGGGAACACTGAAGCTTTCTTT
13	TRBV9	-	-	TRBJ1-6	CASSVGGDSPLHF	TGTGCCAGCAGCGTAGGGGGGGATTCACCCCTCCACTTT
16	TRBV6-2/TRBV6-3	-	-	TRBJ1-2	CASSYSLSAANYGYTF	TGTGCCAGCAGTTACTCCTTGAGTGCGGCTAACTATGGCTACACCTTC
18	TRBV27	TRBD1	-	TRBJ1-2	CASSKLPGQGYDSYGYTF	TGTGCCAGCAGTAAGCTACCGGGACAGGGCTATGATAGCTATGGCTACACCTTC
17	TRBV19	TRBD1	-	TRBJ2-5	CASSIAGSAGGQETQYF	TGTGCCAGTAGTATAGCGGGTTCGGCAGGGGGTCAAGAGACCCAGTACTTC
16	TRBV7-3	-	-	TRBJ2-1	CASSLNPTPGNNEQFF	TGTGCCAGCAGCTTAAACCCGACCCCGGGGAACAATGAGCAGTTCTTC
14	TRBV25-1	-	-	TRBJ1-5	CASSDGGANQPQHF	TGTGCCAGCAGTGATGGGGGGGCGAATCAGCCCCAGCATTTT
15	TRBV4-1	-	once	TRBJ2-5	CASSQVNLATETQYF	TGCGCCAGCAGCCAAGTGAACCTAGCGACGGAGACCCAGTACTTC